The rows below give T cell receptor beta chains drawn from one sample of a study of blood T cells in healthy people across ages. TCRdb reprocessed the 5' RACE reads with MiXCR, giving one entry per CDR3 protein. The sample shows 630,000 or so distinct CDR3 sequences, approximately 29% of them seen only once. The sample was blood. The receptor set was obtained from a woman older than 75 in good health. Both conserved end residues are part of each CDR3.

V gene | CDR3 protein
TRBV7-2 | CASSLEGQTFYNSPLHF
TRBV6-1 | CASSQESLPSYGYTF
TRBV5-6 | CASSLLERTNTEAFF
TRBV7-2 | CASSPRPGAQGERNTIYF
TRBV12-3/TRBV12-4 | CASRPTVFTDTQYF
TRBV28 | CASSPSRTASYGYTF
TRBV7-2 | CASRGGSGRNEQFF
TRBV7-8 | CASSPLRGLGPQHF
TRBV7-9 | CASSPFPGQYF
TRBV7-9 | CASSSYLNSPLHF
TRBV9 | CASSVAPTSGNNEQFF
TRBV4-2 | CASSQPGLSSYNEQFF
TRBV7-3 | CASSLQGVAGAVDTQYF
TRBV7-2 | CASSPMMRGYNSPLHF
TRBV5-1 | CASSLGADTYNEQFF
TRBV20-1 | CSATDSQGSPNEQFF
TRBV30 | CAWSYEGGTEAFF
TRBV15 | CATSRGGNGGDYGYTF
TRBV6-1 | CASSDRPSLSYEQYF
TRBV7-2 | CASIPRPGGGGMNTEAFF
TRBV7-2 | CASSLETGGIDEQYF
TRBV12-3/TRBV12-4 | CASRPSAGEVGYTF